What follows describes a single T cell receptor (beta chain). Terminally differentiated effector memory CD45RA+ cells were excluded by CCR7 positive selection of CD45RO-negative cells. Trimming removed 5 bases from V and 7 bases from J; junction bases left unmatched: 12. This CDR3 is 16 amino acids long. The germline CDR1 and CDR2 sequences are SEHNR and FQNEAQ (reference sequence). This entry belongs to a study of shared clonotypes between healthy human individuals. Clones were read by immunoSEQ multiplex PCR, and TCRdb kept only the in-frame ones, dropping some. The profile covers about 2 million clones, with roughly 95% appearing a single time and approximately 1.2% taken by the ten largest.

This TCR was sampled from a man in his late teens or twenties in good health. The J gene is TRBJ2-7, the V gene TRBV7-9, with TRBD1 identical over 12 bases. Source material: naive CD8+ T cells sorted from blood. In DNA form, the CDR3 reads TGTGCCAGCAGCCCAAGAGGGGGACAGGGGGCTGAGGAGCAGTACTTC. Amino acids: CASSPRGGQGAEEQYF.